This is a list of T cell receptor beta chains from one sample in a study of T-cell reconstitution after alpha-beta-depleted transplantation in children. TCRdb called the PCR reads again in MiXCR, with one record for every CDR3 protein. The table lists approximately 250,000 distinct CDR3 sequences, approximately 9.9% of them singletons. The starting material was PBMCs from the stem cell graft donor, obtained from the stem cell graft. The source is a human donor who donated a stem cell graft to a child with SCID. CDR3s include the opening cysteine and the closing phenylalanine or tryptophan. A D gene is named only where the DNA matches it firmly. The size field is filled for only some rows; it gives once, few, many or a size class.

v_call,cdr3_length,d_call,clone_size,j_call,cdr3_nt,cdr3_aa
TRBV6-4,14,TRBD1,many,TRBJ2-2,TGTGCCAGCGCAGGGACAGAAGACACCGGGGAGCTGTTTTTT,CASAGTEDTGELFF
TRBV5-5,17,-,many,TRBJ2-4,TGTGCCAGCAGCTTGGTGGTCGGGGGAACCCTCAAAAACATTCAGTACTTC,CASSLVVGGTLKNIQYF
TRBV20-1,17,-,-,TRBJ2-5,TGCAGTGCTAGGGGCCGGGCTCCGGGACTCGGGGGAGAGACCCAGTACTTC,CSARGRAPGLGGETQYF
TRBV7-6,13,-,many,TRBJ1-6,TGTGCCAGCAGCTTAGTCGCAAATTCACCCCTCCACTTT,CASSLVANSPLHF
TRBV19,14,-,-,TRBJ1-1,TGTGCCAGTAGTGACATTGGAGGGGACACTGAAGCTTTCTTT,CASSDIGGDTEAFF
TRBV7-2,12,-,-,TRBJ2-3,TGTGCCAGCAGCCTGAACGCAGATACGCAGTATTTT,CASSLNADTQYF
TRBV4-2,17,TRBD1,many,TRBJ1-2,TGTGCCAGCAGCCAACCTGACAGGGGGAGAGCTAACTATGGCTACACCTTC,CASSQPDRGRANYGYTF
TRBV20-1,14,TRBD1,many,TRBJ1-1,TGCAGTGCGAGTGCAGGGGGCGGCTACACTGAAGCTTTCTTT,CSASAGGGYTEAFF
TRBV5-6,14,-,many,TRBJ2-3,TGTGCCAGCAGCTTCTGGGGGTCCGCAGATACGCAGTATTTT,CASSFWGSADTQYF
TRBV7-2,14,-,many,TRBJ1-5,TGTGCCAGCAGCTTAGACAGTAGCAATCAGCCCCAGCATTTT,CASSLDSSNQPQHF
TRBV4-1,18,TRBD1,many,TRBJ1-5,TGCGCCAGCAGCCAAGCCCAGATCCTGGGACAGGGGAATCAGCCCCAGCATTTT,CASSQAQILGQGNQPQHF
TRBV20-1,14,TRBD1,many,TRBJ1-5,TGCAGTGCTGAGACAGGGCGCGCCAATCAGCCCCAGCATTTT,CSAETGRANQPQHF
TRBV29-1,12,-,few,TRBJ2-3,TGCAGCGTCCAGGGTAACACAGATACGCAGTATTTT,CSVQGNTDTQYF
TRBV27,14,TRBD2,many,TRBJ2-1,TGTGCCAGCAGCCGCGGGGGGGGGTACAATGAGCAGTTCTTC,CASSRGGGYNEQFF
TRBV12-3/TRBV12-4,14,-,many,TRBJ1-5,TGTGCCAGCAGTTTATACGAGGGGTTCCAGCCCCAGCATTTT,CASSLYEGFQPQHF
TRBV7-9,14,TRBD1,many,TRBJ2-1,TGTGCCAGCAGCTCCAGCCCTAGGGGGCACGAGCAGTTCTTC,CASSSSPRGHEQFF
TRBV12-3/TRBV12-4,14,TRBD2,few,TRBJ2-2,TGTGCCAGCAGACTAGCGGGGGACACCGGGGAGCTGTTTTTT,CASRLAGDTGELFF
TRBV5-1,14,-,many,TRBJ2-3,TGCGCCAGCAGCTTGTCCCCCGGGGCAGATACGCAGTATTTT,CASSLSPGADTQYF
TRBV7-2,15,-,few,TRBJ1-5,TGTGCCAGCAGCTTAGTTAGCACAGGAGTTCAGCCCCAGCATTTT,CASSLVSTGVQPQHF
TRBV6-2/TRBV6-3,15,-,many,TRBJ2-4,TGTGCCAGCACCACCCCAGCGGCAGGGCACCGCATTCAGTACTTC,CASTTPAAGHRIQYF
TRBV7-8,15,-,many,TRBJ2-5,TGTGCCAGCAGCTTAGAGCCAGGTGCCATAGAGACCCAGTACTTC,CASSLEPGAIETQYF
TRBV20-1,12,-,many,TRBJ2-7,TGCAGTGCTAGCCCGCGTTACTACGAGCAGTACTTC,CSASPRYYEQYF
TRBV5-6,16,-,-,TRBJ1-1,TGTGCCAGCAGCTATCCTTGGGACACCGGGGGGACTGAAGCTTTCTTT,CASSYPWDTGGTEAFF
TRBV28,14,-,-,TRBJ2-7,TGTGCCAGCAGTTTCACAGGGCCGACCTACGAGCCGTACTTC,CASSFTGPTYEPYF